The 26 T cell receptor beta chains listed next were all sequenced from one sample in a study of CD8 T cells in ankylosing spondylitis. TCRdb fed the 5' RACE reads into MiXCR, producing one record per CDR3 protein. The table includes around 890,000 distinct CDR3 sequences, over 9.5% detected once. Antigens of these TCRs are unknown. Notes on the study in general: What seemed typical of ankylosing spondylitis blood was a TCR beta motif built from under 10 highly homologous variants.

What was sequenced was blood, either unsorted or a sorted T cell fraction (not recorded which). All receptors derive from a male donor with ankylosing spondylitis.

The chain employs TRBV5-6 and TRBJ2-3; 8 nucleotides line up with TRBD1. V gave up 1 base and J gave up 4 bases; unmatched junction bases: 14. Germline CDR1 SGHDT, CDR2 YYEEEE. CDR3 length equals 18 residues. The CDR3 nucleotides read TGTGCCAGCAGCTTGTTTAAGGACAGGGTGTCGTGGTCAGATACGCAGTATTTT. It yields the protein CASSLFKDRVSWSDTQYF.

This clonotype was detected only a few times. This CDR3 reads CASSPEPQADNEQFF. CDR3 sequence (DNA): TGTGCCAGCTCACCGGAACCCCAGGCGGACAATGAGCAGTTCTTC. The chain uses TRBV18 and TRBJ2-1; D unclear. Trimming stripped 3 bases from V and 5 bases from J, with 14 bases between. This CDR3 has 15 amino acids. CDR1 and CDR2 from the germline V gene are KGHSH and LQKENI.

This clonotype was counted between two and nine times. V gene TRBV7-3 combines with J gene TRBJ2-1; 10 bases are shared with TRBD1. CDR1 and CDR2 (germline): SGHTA, FQGTGA. J gave up 6 bases and V 4 bases, and 3 bases lay outside the gene matches. The length of the CDR3 is 14 residues. This CDR3 reads CASSSDRGINEQFF. The CDR3 nucleotides are TGTGCCAGCAGCTCGGACAGGGGGATCAATGAGCAGTTCTTC. Full variable domain (rest looked up from reference TRBV7-3 and TRBJ2-1): GAGVSQTPSNKVTEKGKYVELRCDPISGHTALYWYRQSLGQGPEFLIYFQGTGAADDSGLPNDRFFAVRPEGSVSTLKIQRTERGDSAVYLCASSSDRGINEQFFGPGTRLTVL.

This clonotype was seen a few times. The J gene is TRBJ2-1, the V gene TRBV28, with 12 bases identical to TRBD2. J was trimmed by 2 bases and V by 0 bases; bases with no gene match: 5. The germline CDR1 and CDR2 sequences are MDHEN and SYDVKM. The CDR3 is 18 residues long. The CDR3, as DNA: TGTGCCAGCAGTTTATGGACTAGCGGGGGTTCGACCTACAATGAGCAGTTCTTC. It translates to CASSLWTSGGSTYNEQFF.

The V call is TRBV6-5, the J call TRBJ2-3; a possible D gene is TRBD1 (6 bases). Per germline, CDR1 MNHEY and CDR2 SVGAGI. Trimming removed 2 bases from V and 3 bases from J, with 9 bases in between. CDR3 size: 14 residues. CDR3: CASSYRDITDTQYF. The CDR3 DNA reads TGTGCCAGCAGTTACCGGGACATAACAGATACGCAGTATTTT.

This CDR3 reads CASSFGLAGGPVTQYF. CDR3 nucleotide sequence: TGTGCCAGCAGTTTTGGACTAGCGGGGGGGCCCGTCACGCAGTATTTT. The genes are TRBV7-3 and TRBJ2-3; 15 nucleotides line up with TRBD2. Germline CDR1 is SGHTA and CDR2 is FQGTGA. After removal of 6 bases from V and 9 bases from J, the junction contained 10 bases not matched to a gene. The CDR3 extends over 16 amino acids.

The chain links TRBV11-2 to TRBJ2-3; D is unclear. The CDR3 is made up of 15 amino acids. V was trimmed by 1 base and J by 0 bases, leaving 8 bases between them. The V gene's germline CDR1 is SGHAT and CDR2 FQNNGV. CDR3 in amino acids: CASSLVWISTDTQYF. Written as DNA, the CDR3 is TGTGCCAGCAGCTTAGTCTGGATTAGCACAGATACGCAGTATTTT.

This clonotype has a handful of counts. The J gene is TRBJ2-1, the V gene TRBV20-1; 10 nucleotides match TRBD2. This CDR3 is 16 amino acids long. CDR1 and CDR2 (germline): DFQATT, SNEGSKA (reference sequence). Germline trimming cut 4 bases from V and 9 bases from J; bases unmatched to any gene: 15. CDR3 coding DNA: TGCAGTGCTACACCCCAAGCGGGGGGGACATATAGTGAGCAGTTCTTC. Its protein is CSATPQAGGTYSEQFF.

This clonotype appeared a single time. The gene calls are TRBV5-1 and TRBJ2-7, with D perhaps TRBD1 or TRBD2 (6 bases each). Per germline, CDR1 SGHRS and CDR2 YFSETQ. The V and J ends lost 4 bases and 3 bases respectively, with 20 bases between them. This CDR3 spans 16 amino acids. The CDR3 sequence: CASSPGGGTIDYEQYF. The CDR3 DNA sequence: TGCGCCAGCAGCCCTGGAGGGGGGACAATCGACTACGAGCAGTACTTC. Based on the CDR3 plus reference TRBV5-1 and TRBJ2-7, the full variable domain is KAGVTQTPRYLIKTRGQQVTLSCSPISGHRSVSWYQQTPGQGLQFLFEYFSETQRNKGNFPGRFSGRQFSNSRSEMNVSTLELGDSALYLCASSPGGGTIDYEQYFGPGTRLTVT.

The chain uses TRBV28 and TRBJ2-1; D is perhaps TRBD2 (6 bases). The ends were cut back, 5 bases at V and 6 bases at J, with 17 bases in the middle. This CDR3 region has 15 residues. Germline V gene lookup returns CDR1 MDHEN and CDR2 SYDVKM. DNA of the CDR3: TGTGCCAGCAGTCTCATTAGCGGAGCCCCCAATGAGCAGTTCTTC. The encoded protein is CASSLISGAPNEQFF. The full variable domain, its missing parts supplied by reference TRBV28 and TRBJ2-1, is DVKVTQSSRYLVKRTGEKVFLECVQDMDHENMFWYRQDPGLGLRLIYFSYDVKMKEKGDIPEGYSVSREKKERFSLILESASTNQTSMYLCASSLISGAPNEQFFGPGTRLTVL.

V gene TRBV5-6 combines with J gene TRBJ1-5, with D hard to call. This CDR3 is 15 amino acids long. Germline CDR1 reads SGHDT; CDR2 reads YYEEEE. V gave up 4 bases and J gave up 5 bases, with 16 bases separating them. CDR3 residues: CASSHKGGSHQPQHF. The CDR3 DNA reads as TGTGCCAGCAGCCATAAAGGTGGTAGTCATCAGCCCCAGCATTTT.

This clonotype was seen more than once but under ten times. The CDR3: CSARDGPKNIQYF. In DNA, the CDR3 is TGCAGTGCTAGAGATGGGCCCAAAAACATTCAGTACTTC. The chain combines TRBV20-1 with TRBJ2-4, with D hard to call. The germline CDR1 and CDR2 sequences are DFQATT and SNEGSKA (reference sequence). CDR3 size: 13 residues. V was trimmed by 0 bases and J by 2 bases, leaving 5 bases between them.

There are a few counts of this clonotype. The chain joins TRBV27 to TRBJ1-4, with D possibly TRBD1 on 5 matching bases. This CDR3 comprises 15 residues. CDR1 and CDR2 (germline): MNHEY, SMNVEV (reference sequence). V was trimmed by 5 bases and J by 0 bases, leaving 10 bases between them. CDR3 in amino acids: CASSPLTATNEKLFF. The CDR3 region has the DNA TGTGCCAGCAGTCCCTTGACAGCAACTAATGAAAAACTGTTTTTT.

The chain is built from TRBV7-2 and TRBJ2-2; D perhaps matches TRBD2 (6 bases). Germline CDR1 SGHTA, CDR2 FQGNSA. V dropped 5 bases and J dropped 5 bases, with 15 bases sitting between them. The CDR3 covers 15 residues. The CDR3 DNA reads TGTGCCAGCAGCCCAAGGCGGGAAACTACCGGGGAGCTGTTTTTT. Amino acids: CASSPRRETTGELFF.

Details on this clonotype: A read error may account for a junction end that differs from germline. The chain carries TRBV9 and TRBJ2-2; tentative D call: TRBD2 (5 bases). Germline V gene data show CDR1 as SGDLS and CDR2 as YYNGEE. CDR3 length: 14 residues. The CDR3 region has the DNA TGTGCCAGCGCGACCGGAAGTAACACCGGGGAGCTGTCTTTT. This codes for CASATGSNTGELSF.

The sample holds many counts of this clonotype. J is TRBJ2-3 and V is TRBV20-1; 9 bases agree with TRBD2. The germline V gene encodes CDR1 DFQATT and CDR2 SNEGSKA (reference sequence). With V trimmed by 3 bases and J by 4 bases, 5 bases remained unmatched. The CDR3 totals 14 residues. The CDR3 bases are TGCAGTGCTAGCTGGAGCGGGGGGTCAGATACGCAGTATTTT. Protein sequence: CSASWSGGSDTQYF.

This clonotype has more than one count but fewer than ten. This chain connects TRBV5-1 to TRBJ2-7; 7 nucleotides agree with TRBD2. Germline lookup yields CDR1 SGHRS and CDR2 YFSETQ. This CDR3 has 16 residues. The V and J ends lost 7 bases and 6 bases, in that order; junction bases with no gene match: 19. CDR3 region: CASRLLGLVGSGEQYF. The CDR3 nucleotides are TGCGCCAGCCGCCTACTCGGACTAGTGGGCTCCGGCGAGCAGTACTTC.

This clonotype was seen only a few times. The rearrangement links TRBV10-3 to TRBJ2-3; D uncertain. Trimming stripped 2 bases from V and 7 bases from J, with 10 bases between. CDR3 length equals 13 residues. From germline, CDR1 is ENHRY and CDR2 SYGVKD. DNA of the CDR3: TGTGCCATCAGTGAGCTTTTGCGAAATACGCAGTATTTT. The encoded protein is CAISELLRNTQYF.

This clonotype was observed a few times. The gene calls are TRBV20-1 and TRBJ1-5; a weak D match, TRBD1 (6 bases). This CDR3 has 14 residues. CDR1 and CDR2 from the germline V gene are DFQATT and SNEGSKA (reference sequence). The V and J ends lost 0 bases and 8 bases respectively, with 14 bases between them. The CDR3: CSARDHRAGEPQHF. In nucleotides, the CDR3 is TGCAGTGCTAGAGATCACAGGGCGGGAGAGCCCCAGCATTTT.

This clonotype was counted between two and nine times. This chain links TRBV15 with TRBJ2-1; no firm D call. Germline assignment: CDR1 LNHNV and CDR2 YYDKDF (reference sequence). With 3 bases removed from V and 6 bases from J, the gap between germline ends came to 9 bases. CDR3 length: 13 amino acids. The CDR3 spells CATSRGTGNEQFF. For the CDR3, the DNA is TGTGCCACCAGCAGGGGTACCGGCAATGAGCAGTTCTTC. Filled out from reference TRBV15 and TRBJ2-1, the complete variable domain reads DAMVIQNPRYQVTQFGKPVTLSCSQTLNHNVMYWYQQKSSQAPKLLFHYYDKDFNNEADTPDNFQSRRPNTSFCFLDIRSPGLGDTAMYLCATSRGTGNEQFFGPGTRLTVL.

This clonotype was found a few times. The genes are TRBV25-1 and TRBJ1-1; D gene ambiguous. Germline V lookup: CDR1 MGHDK, CDR2 SYGVNS. The CDR3 spans 13 residues. Trimming left V 6 bases short and J 3 bases short, with 11 bases between. The CDR3 protein is CASRSWGDTEAFF. The CDR3 DNA reads TGTGCCAGCAGGAGCTGGGGAGACACTGAAGCTTTCTTT.

This clonotype was recorded a few times. This chain joins TRBV7-2 and TRBJ2-6; D unclear. This CDR3 contains 16 residues. Trimming removed 4 bases at V and 0 bases at J, with 10 bases between. CDR1 and CDR2 from the germline V gene are SGHTA and FQGNSA. The CDR3 sequence: CASSSSRFSGANVLTF. In DNA form, the CDR3 reads TGTGCCAGCAGCTCAAGTAGGTTCTCTGGGGCCAACGTCCTGACTTTC.

This clonotype has only one observation. A read error may be the cause here, since a much bigger clone is one base away. This chain uses TRBV7-2 with TRBJ2-7; 9 positions match TRBD2. The CDR3 covers 15 residues. The V segment lost 2 bases and the J segment 3 bases; nucleotides outside the gene matches: 5. CDR1 is SGHTA and CDR2 is FQGNSA in the germline V gene. The CDR3, as DNA: TGTGCCAGCAGCTTACGGATTAGCGGGGGCTACGAGCAGTACTTC. It codes for CASSLRISGGYEQYF.

In this sample, this clonotype turned up a few times. The chain uses TRBV12-3 or TRBV12-4 and TRBJ2-7; perhaps D is TRBD1 or TRBD2 (5 bases each). V was clipped by 5 bases and J by 3 bases, with 17 bases between them. The CDR3 contains 15 residues. CDR3 region: CASSPLGDGFYEQYF. The DNA for the CDR3 is TGTGCCAGCAGTCCCCTGGGGGACGGATTCTACGAGCAGTACTTC.

This chain joins TRBV9 and TRBJ2-7, with TRBD1 matching over 7 bases. Germline CDR1 and CDR2: SGDLS and YYNGEE. J was trimmed by 5 bases and V by 0 bases; bases with no gene match: 11. The CDR3 consists of 16 residues. The CDR3 nucleotides are TGTGCCAGCAGCGTAGCTCCAGGGGGAGTAGACAACGAGCAGTACTTC. This sequence encodes CASSVAPGGVDNEQYF.

The chain combines TRBV15 with TRBJ1-1; maybe TRBD1 (5 bases). Germline V gene sequence: CDR1 LNHNV, CDR2 YYDKDF (reference sequence). This CDR3 comprises 14 residues. Trimming took off 2 bases at V and 4 bases at J, with 11 bases between the two ends. In nucleotides, the CDR3 is TGTGCCACCAGCAGACCCCCCGGGGGCACTGAAGCTTTCTTT. The encoded protein is CATSRPPGGTEAFF.